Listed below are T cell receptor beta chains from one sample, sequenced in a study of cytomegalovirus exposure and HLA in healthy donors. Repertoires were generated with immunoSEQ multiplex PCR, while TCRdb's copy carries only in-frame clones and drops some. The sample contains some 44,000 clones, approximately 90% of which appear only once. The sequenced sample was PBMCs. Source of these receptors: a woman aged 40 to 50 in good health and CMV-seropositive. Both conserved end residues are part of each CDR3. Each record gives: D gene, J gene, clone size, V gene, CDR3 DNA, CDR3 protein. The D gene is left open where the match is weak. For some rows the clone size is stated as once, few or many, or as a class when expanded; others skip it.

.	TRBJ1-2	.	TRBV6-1	TGTGCCAGCAGTGTCTCCTCGACAGGTGGCTACACCTTC	CASSVSSTGGYTF
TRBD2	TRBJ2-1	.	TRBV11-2	TGTGCCAGCAGCTTATGGGGGGGAGGAACCTACAATGAGCAGTTCTTC	CASSLWGGGTYNEQFF
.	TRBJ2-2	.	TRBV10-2	TGCGCCAGCAGTGTGTCCAACGGGGAGCTGTTTTTT	CASSVSNGELFF
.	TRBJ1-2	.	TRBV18	TGTGCCAGCTCATCCAGCGTCTCTGACTATGGCTACACCTTC	CASSSSVSDYGYTF
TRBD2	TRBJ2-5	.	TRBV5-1	TGCGCCAGCAGCTTAGGATCTGCGGGAGGGCAAGAGACCCAGTACTTC	CASSLGSAGGQETQYF
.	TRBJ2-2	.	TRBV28	TGTGCCAGCAACCGGGCGGGTGGCGGGGAGCTGTTTTTT	CASNRAGGGELFF
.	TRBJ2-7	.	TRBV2	TGTGCCAGCGTTCCGACTGGAGGGCCACACGAGCAGTACTTC	CASVPTGGPHEQYF
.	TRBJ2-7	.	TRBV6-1	TGTGCCAGCAAAGAGGGGGCGGGGGGCTTAGAGCAGTACTTC	CASKEGAGGLEQYF
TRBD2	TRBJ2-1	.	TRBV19	TGTGCCACCCGGACTAGCGGGTCGATCAATGAGCAGTTCTTC	CATRTSGSINEQFF
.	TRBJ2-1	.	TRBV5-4	TGTGCCAGCAGCTTGACCCTTTCCAGAACCGATGAGCAGTTCTTC	CASSLTLSRTDEQFF
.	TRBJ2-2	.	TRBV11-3	TGTGCCAGCAGCTTAGCTGGCGAGCGGCCATACACCGGGGAGCTGTTTTTT	CASSLAGERPYTGELFF
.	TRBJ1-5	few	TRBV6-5	TGTGCCAGCAGTTACTCCCAAGCTGGCGGGGAGCATTTT	CASSYSQAGGEHF
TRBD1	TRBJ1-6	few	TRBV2	TGTGCCACCCTCCGGGACAGGAATTCACCCCTCCACTTT	CATLRDRNSPLHF
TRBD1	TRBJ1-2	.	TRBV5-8	TGTGCCAGCAGCTTGCTGGACAGGGGGGCTATTGGCTACACCTTC	CASSLLDRGAIGYTF
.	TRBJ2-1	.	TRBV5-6	TGTGCCAGCAGCGCGGCGGGAAGCTCCTACAATGAGCAGTTCTTC	CASSAAGSSYNEQFF
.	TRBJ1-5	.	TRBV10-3	TGTGCCATCAGTGAGGGGCAGCAGCCCCAGCATTTT	CAISEGQQPQHF
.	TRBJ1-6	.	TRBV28	TGTGCCAGCAGTCTCGCAGTCACAAATTCACCCCTCCACTTT	CASSLAVTNSPLHF
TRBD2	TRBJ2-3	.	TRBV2	TGTGCCAGCAGTCTCCAGCGCGGACTAGCAGGAGATACGCAGTATTTT	CASSLQRGLAGDTQYF
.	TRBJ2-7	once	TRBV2	TGTGCCAGCAGTGGACAGCCCTCCTACGAGCAGTACTTC	CASSGQPSYEQYF
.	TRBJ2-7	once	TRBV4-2	TGTGCCAGCAGCCCGGACTCGTTCTACGAGCAGTACTTC	CASSPDSFYEQYF
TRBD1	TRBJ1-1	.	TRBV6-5	TGTGCCAGCAGTTATGCCCAGGGGGCGATCACTGAAGCTTTCTTT	CASSYAQGAITEAFF
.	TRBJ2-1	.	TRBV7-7	TGTGCTAGCAGCTTACTAGTTTCCTCCTACAATGAGCAGTTCTTC	CASSLLVSSYNEQFF
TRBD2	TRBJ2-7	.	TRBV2	TGTGCCAGCACTAGCGGGGTCTACGAGCAGTACTTC	CASTSGVYEQYF
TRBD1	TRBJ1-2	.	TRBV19	TGTGTGACAGGGGGTTACTATGGCTACACCTTC	CVTGGYYGYTF
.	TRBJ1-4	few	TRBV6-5	TGTGCCAGCAGTTACCAACCCGGGGGGAATGAAAAACTGTTTTTT	CASSYQPGGNEKLFF
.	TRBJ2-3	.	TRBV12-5	TGTGCTAGTGGTGCGTCCCTTGGTACAGATACGCAGTATTTT	CASGASLGTDTQYF
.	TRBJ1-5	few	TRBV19	TGTGCCAGTACCCGCGGAGGAGATCTCTGGGGTTATCAGCCCCAGCATTTT	CASTRGGDLWGYQPQHF
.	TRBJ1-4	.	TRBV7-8	TGTGCCAGCAGCTTGAGTACGACAGAGATTAATGAAAAACTGTTTTTT	CASSLSTTEINEKLFF
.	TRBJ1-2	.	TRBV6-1	TGTGCCAGCAGTGAAAGCCGGAACTATGGCTACACCTTC	CASSESRNYGYTF
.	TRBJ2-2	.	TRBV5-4	TGTGCCAGCAGCTCGCAGGGCCTGAACACCGGGGAGCTGTTTTTT	CASSSQGLNTGELFF
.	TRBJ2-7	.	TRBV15	TGTGCCACCAGCAGAGATTCCGCGTATCGAAACGAGCAGTACTTC	CATSRDSAYRNEQYF
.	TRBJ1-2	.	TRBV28	TGTGCCAGCAGTTTTGGAGTAGGTGGCTACACCTTC	CASSFGVGGYTF
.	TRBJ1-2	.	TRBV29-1	TGCAGCGTTGAAGATACCGTGAGAGCCCGGACCGCCTCGGGGGGCTACACCTTC	CSVEDTVRARTASGGYTF
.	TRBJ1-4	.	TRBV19	TGTGCCAGTAGCTTATTAACAGCAACTAATGAAAAACTGTTTTTT	CASSLLTATNEKLFF
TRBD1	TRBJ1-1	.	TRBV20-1	TGCAGTGCTAACACAGGGGCTGAAGCTTTCTTT	CSANTGAEAFF
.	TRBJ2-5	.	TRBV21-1	TGTGCCAGCAGCAAAAGCCCACCGGGACAGCTAGTGTGGCTCCAAAAAGAGACCCAGTACTTC	CASSKSPPGQLVWLQKETQYF
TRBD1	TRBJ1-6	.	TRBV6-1	TGTGCCAGCAGTGGGGACAGCGCACCCCTCCACTTT	CASSGDSAPLHF
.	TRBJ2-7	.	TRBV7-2	TGTGCCAGCAGCTTCCGGAAGACAGAATTTAACGAGCAGTACTTC	CASSFRKTEFNEQYF
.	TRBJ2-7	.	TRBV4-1	TGCGCCAGCAGCCAAGAAACAGGGAATAGCAACGAGCAGTACTTC	CASSQETGNSNEQYF
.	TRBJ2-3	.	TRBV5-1	TGCGCCAGCAGCTTGGGACAGGCTCCAGATACGCAGTATTTT	CASSLGQAPDTQYF
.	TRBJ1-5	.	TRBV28	TGTGCCAGCAACGGGAGCAATCAGCCCCAGCATTTT	CASNGSNQPQHF
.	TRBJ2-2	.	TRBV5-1	TGCGCCAGCAGCAATACAGTCGTGGCCGGGGAGCTGTTTTTT	CASSNTVVAGELFF
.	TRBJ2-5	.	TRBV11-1	TGTGCCAGCAGCTTAAACAGGAAAGAGACCCAGTACTTC	CASSLNRKETQYF
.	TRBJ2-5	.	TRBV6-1	TGTGCCAGCAGGAAACTAACAGGGGAGACCCAGTACTTC	CASRKLTGETQYF
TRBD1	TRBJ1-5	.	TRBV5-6	TGTGCCAGCAGCTTAGGGACAGGGGGTCAGCCCCAGCATTTT	CASSLGTGGQPQHF
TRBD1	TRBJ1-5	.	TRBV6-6	TGTGCCAGCAGGGACAGGGGCAATCAGCCCCAGCATTTT	CASRDRGNQPQHF
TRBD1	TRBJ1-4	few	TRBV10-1	TGCGCCAGCAGTTTCGATATTTCAACAGGGGGTAATGAAAAACTGTTTTTT	CASSFDISTGGNEKLFF
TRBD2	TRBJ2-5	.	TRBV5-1	TGCGCCAGCAGCCCGGGACTAGCGGACTTCCAAGAGACCCAGTACTTC	CASSPGLADFQETQYF
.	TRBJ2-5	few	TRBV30	TGTGCCCGCAGGGACTTAGAAGAGACCCAGTACTTC	CARRDLEETQYF
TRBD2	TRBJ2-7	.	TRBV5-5	TGTGCCAGCAGCTGGGATCCCGCGGGGGGCCAGGAGCAGTACTTC	CASSWDPAGGQEQYF